This TCR beta chain was sequenced for a study of cytomegalovirus exposure and HLA in healthy donors. Overall study results and limits: Links to common viral pathogens appeared, in a later analysis, for several of the most significant clusters. Specific recognition of CMV antigens was confirmed in vitro for three chains (all CMV-associated).

The PCR ran on 60 Vbeta and 13 Jbeta primers. TCRdb's copy holds only in-frame clones and misses some; the assay was immunoSEQ multiplex PCR. The table records some 130,000 clones, about 80% of them present only once. About this clone: What it binds is not known.

Unrecorded for this donor was the CMV serostatus. The CDR3 sequence is 15 residues long. Trimming took 4 bases from V and 4 from J, leaving 18 bases between them. CDR1 SGDLS and CDR2 YYNGEE come from the germline V gene. The sequenced sample was PBMCs. The chain recombines TRBV9 with TRBJ2-7; D might be TRBD1 (6 bases). This sequence was found in a human donor in good health. In nucleotides, the CDR3 is TGTGCCAGCAGCCCTATGGGGGCGCCTTTGTACGAGCAGTACTTC. Its protein product is CASSPMGAPLYEQYF. The full variable domain, rest sourced from reference TRBV9 and TRBJ2-7, is DSGVTQTPKHLITATGQRVTLRCSPRSGDLSVYWYQQSLDQGLQFLIQYYNGEERAKGNILERFSAQQFPDLHSELNLSSLELGDSALYFCASSPMGAPLYEQYFGPGTRLTVT.